This T cell receptor (beta chain) was identified in a study of T-cell memory formation after mild COVID-19. Looking at the study overall: Largely donor-specific sequence clusters came from a couple of donors. Study findings and constraints: Proof of SARS-CoV-2 specificity was absent for the second-wave clones that crested on day 37. Pre-infection memory showed some responding clones, and this suggested that cross-reactive memory joined. CD4+ bias marked clones expanding day 15 to 37, unlike balanced contracting clones.

Germline V lookup: CDR1 LNHDA, CDR2 SQIVND (reference sequence). The CDR3 length is 16 residues. Trimming removed 3 bases from V and 0 bases from J, with 12 bases in between. TCRdb reprocessed the 5' RACE reads via MiXCR and lists one record per CDR3 protein. The sample gives about 390,000 distinct CDR3 sequences, 15% to 20% of which show up once; 20% to 25% is in the top ten. A word on this clonotype: No antigen is known for it.

The chain links TRBV19 to TRBJ1-5, with a tentative D call TRBD1 (5 bases). This clonotype was obtained from a man between 18 and 35 years old who had mild COVID-19 (a few samples of this study predate the infection). Cell type and time point are not known. Sequenced material: PBMCs or a T cell subset sorted from them (not recorded which). The CDR3 DNA sequence: TGTGCCAGTAGTATTTTTCTGGGGCATAGCAATCAGCCCCAGCATTTT. Translated, it gives CASSIFLGHSNQPQHF. Supplemented by reference TRBV19 and TRBJ1-5, the full variable domain reads DGGITQSPKYLFRKEGQNVTLSCEQNLNHDAMYWYRQDPGQGLRLIYYSQIVNDFQKGDIAEGYSVSREKKESFPLTVTSAQKNPTAFYLCASSIFLGHSNQPQHFGDGTRLSIL.